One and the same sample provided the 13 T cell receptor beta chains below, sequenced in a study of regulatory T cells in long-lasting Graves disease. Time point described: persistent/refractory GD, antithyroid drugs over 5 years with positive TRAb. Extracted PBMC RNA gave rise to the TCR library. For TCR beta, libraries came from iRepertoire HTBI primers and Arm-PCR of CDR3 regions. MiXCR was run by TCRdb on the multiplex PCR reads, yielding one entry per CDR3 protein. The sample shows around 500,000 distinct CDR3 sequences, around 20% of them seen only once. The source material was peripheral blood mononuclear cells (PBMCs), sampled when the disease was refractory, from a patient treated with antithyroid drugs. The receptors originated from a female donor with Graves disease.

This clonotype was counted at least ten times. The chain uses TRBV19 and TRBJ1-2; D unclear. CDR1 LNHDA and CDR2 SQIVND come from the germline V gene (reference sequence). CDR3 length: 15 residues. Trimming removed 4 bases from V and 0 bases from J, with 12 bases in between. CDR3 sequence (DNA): TGTGCCAGTAGTACGGACGGTCTAGCTAACTATGGCTACACCTTC. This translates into CASSTDGLANYGYTF.

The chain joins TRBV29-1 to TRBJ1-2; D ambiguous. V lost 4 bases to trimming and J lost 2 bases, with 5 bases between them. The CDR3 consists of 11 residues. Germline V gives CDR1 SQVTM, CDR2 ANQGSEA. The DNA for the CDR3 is TGCAGCGTTGTATCGAACTATGGCTACACCTTC. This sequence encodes CSVVSNYGYTF.

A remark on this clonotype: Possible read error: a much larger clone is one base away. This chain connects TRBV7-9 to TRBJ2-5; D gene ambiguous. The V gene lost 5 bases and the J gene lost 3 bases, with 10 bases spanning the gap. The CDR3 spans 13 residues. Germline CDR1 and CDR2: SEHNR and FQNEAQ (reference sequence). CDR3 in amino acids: CASSVHLEETQYF. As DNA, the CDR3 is TGTGCCAGCAGCGTTCACTTGGAAGAGACCCAGTACTTC.

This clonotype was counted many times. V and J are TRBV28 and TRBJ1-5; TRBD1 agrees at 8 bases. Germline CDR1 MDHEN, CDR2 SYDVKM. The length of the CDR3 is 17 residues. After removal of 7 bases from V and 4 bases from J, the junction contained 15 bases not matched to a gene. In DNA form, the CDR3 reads TGTGCCAGCACCTCCTGGAGATGGGACAGGAGAAATCAGCCCCAGCATTTT. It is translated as CASTSWRWDRRNQPQHF.

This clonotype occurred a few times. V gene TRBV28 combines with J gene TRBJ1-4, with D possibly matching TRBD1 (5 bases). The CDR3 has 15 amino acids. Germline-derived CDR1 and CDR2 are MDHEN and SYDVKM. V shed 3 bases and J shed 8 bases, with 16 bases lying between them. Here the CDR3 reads CASSFFQGGNEKLFF. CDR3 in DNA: TGTGCCAGCAGTTTCTTCCAGGGAGGTAACGAAAAACTGTTTTTT.

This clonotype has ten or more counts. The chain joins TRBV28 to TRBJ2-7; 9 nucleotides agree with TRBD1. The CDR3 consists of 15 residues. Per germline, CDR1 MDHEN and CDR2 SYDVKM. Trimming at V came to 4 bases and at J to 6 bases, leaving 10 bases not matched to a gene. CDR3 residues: CASSSHPGQGPEQYF. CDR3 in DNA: TGTGCCAGCAGTTCACACCCGGGACAGGGCCCCGAGCAGTACTTC.

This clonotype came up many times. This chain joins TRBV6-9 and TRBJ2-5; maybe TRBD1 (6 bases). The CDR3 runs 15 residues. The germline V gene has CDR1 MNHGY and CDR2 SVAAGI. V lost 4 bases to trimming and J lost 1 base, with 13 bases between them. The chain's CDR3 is CASSFLGQSQETQYF. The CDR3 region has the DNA TGTGCCAGCAGTTTCCTTGGACAGAGCCAAGAGACCCAGTACTTC.

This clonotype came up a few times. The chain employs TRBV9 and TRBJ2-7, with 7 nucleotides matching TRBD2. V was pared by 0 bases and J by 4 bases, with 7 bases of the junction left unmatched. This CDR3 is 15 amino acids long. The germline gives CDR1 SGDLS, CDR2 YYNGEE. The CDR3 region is CASSVAAGGSYEQYF. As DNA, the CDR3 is TGTGCCAGCAGCGTAGCGGCGGGCGGGAGTTACGAGCAGTACTTC.

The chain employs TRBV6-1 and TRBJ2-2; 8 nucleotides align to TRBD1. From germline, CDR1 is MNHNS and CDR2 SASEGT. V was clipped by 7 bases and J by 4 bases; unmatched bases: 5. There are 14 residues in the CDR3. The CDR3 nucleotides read TGTGCCAGCAACCGGGGACAGGTCACCGGGGAGCTGTTTTTT. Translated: CASNRGQVTGELFF.

In nucleotides, the CDR3 is TGTGCCAGCAGCTTTAGCGGGCCCAATGAGCAGTTCTTC. This translates into CASSFSGPNEQFF. This sequence joins TRBV7-6 and TRBJ2-1; 7 nucleotides agree with TRBD2. Germline loops: CDR1 SGHVS, CDR2 FNYEAQ. The CDR3 is 13 amino acids. V lost 3 bases and J lost 6; bases outside the gene matches: 2. Using reference TRBV7-6 and TRBJ2-1 for the parts outside the CDR3, the full variable domain is GAGVSQSPRYKVTKRGQDVALRCDPISGHVSLYWYRQALGQGPEFLTYFNYEAQQDKSGLPNDRFSAERPEGSISTLTIQRTEQRDSAMYRCASSFSGPNEQFFGPGTRLTVL.

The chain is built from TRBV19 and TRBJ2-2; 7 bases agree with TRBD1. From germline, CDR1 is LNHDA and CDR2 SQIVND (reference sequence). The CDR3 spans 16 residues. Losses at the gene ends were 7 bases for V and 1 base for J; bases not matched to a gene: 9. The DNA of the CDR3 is TGTGCCAGTACACCCAGGGGGAGATTGAACACCGGGGAGCTGTTTTTT. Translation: CASTPRGRLNTGELFF.

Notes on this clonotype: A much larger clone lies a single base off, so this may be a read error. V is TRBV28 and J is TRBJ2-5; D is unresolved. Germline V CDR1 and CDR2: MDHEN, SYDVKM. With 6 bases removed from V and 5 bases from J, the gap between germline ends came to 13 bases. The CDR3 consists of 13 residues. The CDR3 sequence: CASSLERSETQYF. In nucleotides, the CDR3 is TGTGCCAGCAGCCTGGAGAGGAGCGAGACCCAGTACTTC.

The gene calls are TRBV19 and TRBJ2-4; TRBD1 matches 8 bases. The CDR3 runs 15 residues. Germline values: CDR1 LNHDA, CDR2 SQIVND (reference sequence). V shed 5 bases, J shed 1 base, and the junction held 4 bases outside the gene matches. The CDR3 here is CASSVYRGAKNIQYF. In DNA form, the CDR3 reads TGTGCCAGTAGTGTGTACAGGGGGGCCAAAAACATTCAGTACTTC.